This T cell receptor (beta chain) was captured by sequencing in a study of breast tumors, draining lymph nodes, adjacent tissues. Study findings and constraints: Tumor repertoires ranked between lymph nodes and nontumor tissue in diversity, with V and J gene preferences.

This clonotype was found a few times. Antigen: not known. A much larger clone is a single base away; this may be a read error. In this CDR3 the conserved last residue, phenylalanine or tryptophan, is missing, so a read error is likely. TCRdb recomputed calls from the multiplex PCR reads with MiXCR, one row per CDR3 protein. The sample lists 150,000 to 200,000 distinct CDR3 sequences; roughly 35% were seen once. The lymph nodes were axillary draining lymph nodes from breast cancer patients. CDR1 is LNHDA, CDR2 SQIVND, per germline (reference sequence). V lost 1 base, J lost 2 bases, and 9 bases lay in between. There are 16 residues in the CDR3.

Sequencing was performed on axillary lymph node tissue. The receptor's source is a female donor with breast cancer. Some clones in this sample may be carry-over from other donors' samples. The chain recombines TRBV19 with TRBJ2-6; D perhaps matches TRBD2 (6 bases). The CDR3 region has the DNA TGTGCCAGTAGTATAGTTGGAGGGGCTGGGGCCAACGTCCTGACTTCC. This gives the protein CASSIVGGAGANVLTS.